Included here is one T cell receptor beta chain sequence, with context. Data came from immunoSEQ multiplex PCR; TCRdb stores just in-frame clones and leaves some out. This sample yields just under 35,000 clones, of which 65% to 70% are seen a single time; roughly 1.8% belongs to the top ten. CDR3 length: 14 residues. Germline values: CDR1 SGHTA, CDR2 FQGNSA. The V end was cut by 5 bases, the J end by 7 bases, with 17 bases between. These data come from a study of STAT5B mutations in CD4+ large granular lymphocyte leukemia. V is TRBV7-2 and J is TRBJ1-2, with D unclear. Sequences were obtained from CD4+ T cells from blood buffy coats. The TCR originated in a human donor in good health. This CDR3 reads CASSVSPRGPGYTF. The DNA for the CDR3 is TGTGCCAGCAGCGTGAGCCCTCGGGGTCCTGGCTACACCTTC.